The clone carrying this TCR beta chain came up once. Some clones are missing from TCRdb's copy, which holds only in-frame ones; the method was immunoSEQ multiplex PCR. The sample has under 650,000 clones, roughly 95% seen once. CDR3 size: 14 residues. The germline gives CDR1 MRHNA, CDR2 SNTAGT. The V gene lost 3 bases and the J gene lost 0 bases, with 7 bases spanning the gap. The sample is drawn from a study of shared clonotypes between healthy human individuals. At the level of the study: Per donor, three plates held CD4 naive cells, three held CD4 memory, two held CD8 naive and one held CD8 memory.

Sequenced sample: naive CD4+ T cells sorted from blood. Sample subset: CD45RA+ positively selected. This receptor was obtained from a young woman in good health. This chain connects TRBV6-4 to TRBJ2-3; unclear D gene. Written as DNA, the CDR3 is TGTGCCAGCAGTGAGGAACTAAGCACAGATACGCAGTATTTT. Its translation: CASSEELSTDTQYF.